The clone carrying this TCR beta chain occurred a few times. One entry per CDR3 protein results from TCRdb running MiXCR on the 5' RACE reads. The sample holds 500,000 to 650,000 distinct CDR3 sequences, 10% to 15% seen once. The CDR3 loop spans 17 amino acids. CDR1 is SGDLS, CDR2 YYNGEE, per germline. The V gene lost 3 bases and the J gene lost 1 base, with 16 bases spanning the gap. These data originate in a study of T cells after yellow fever vaccination. The input for sequencing was PBMCs, taken on the day of the yellow fever booster vaccination. The chain has TRBV9 and TRBJ1-4; D is possibly TRBD1 (5 bases). The sequence was collected from a man aged 25-45 years who received the YFV17D yellow fever vaccine. Here the CDR3 DNA reads TGTGCCAGCAGCGAGACGCCGATGGGGGTAACTAATGAAAAACTGTTTTTT. It is translated as CASSETPMGVTNEKLFF.